This T cell receptor (beta chain) was sequenced during a study of shared clonotypes between healthy human individuals. Trimming removed 0 bases from V and 8 bases from J; junction bases left unmatched: 4. The CDR3 consists of 12 residues. CDR1 is GTSNPN and CDR2 is SVGIG in the germline V gene (reference sequence). The assay used deep level. This table comes from immunoSEQ multiplex PCR, and its TCRdb copy is limited to in-frame clones, with some not included. The data hold 780,000 or so clones, with just under 75% observed a single time. In its sample, this clone was seen a few times. Its antigen is currently unknown. Study-wide results and caveats: The generation probabilities recorded for non-shared clonotypes fell below those of clonotypes shared by all four donors. Clonotype sharing among donors was thought likely to change with sequencing depth. Limited genetic and exposure-history diversity came from having few donors.

Sequencing was carried out using memory CD4+ T cells sorted from blood. Sample subset: CD45RA-negative fraction. The chain employs TRBV30 and TRBJ2-7, with 7 nucleotides matching TRBD2. This clonotype originated in a woman aged 25-40 years in good health. In DNA, the CDR3 is TGTGCCTGGAGTGTACGGGAGGAGCAGCAGTACTTC. Its protein is CAWSVREEQQYF.